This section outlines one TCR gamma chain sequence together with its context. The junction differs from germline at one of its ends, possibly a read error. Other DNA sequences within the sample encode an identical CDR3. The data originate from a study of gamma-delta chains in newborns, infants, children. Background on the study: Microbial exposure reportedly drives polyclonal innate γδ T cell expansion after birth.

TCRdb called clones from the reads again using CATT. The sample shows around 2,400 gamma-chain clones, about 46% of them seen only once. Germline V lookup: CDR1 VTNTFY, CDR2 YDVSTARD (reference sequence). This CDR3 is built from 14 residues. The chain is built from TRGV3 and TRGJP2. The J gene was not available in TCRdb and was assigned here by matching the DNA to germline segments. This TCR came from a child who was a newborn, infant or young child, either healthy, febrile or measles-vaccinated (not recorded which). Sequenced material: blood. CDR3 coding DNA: TGTGCCACCTGGGACAGGCGCAGTGACTGGATCAAGACGTTT. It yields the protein CATWDRRSDWIKTF.